These 16 T cell receptor beta chains share one sample of origin, sequenced in a study of Graves' ophthalmopathy and Graves' hyperthyroidism (dated by TCRdb to 2017 to 2018). TCRdb lists the instrument as Illumina HiSeq 2000. TCR beta CDR3 regions were amplified from RNA transcripts for repertoire sequencing. HTBI primers and the Qiagen OneStep RT-PCR kit were used in a first-round RT-PCR, which was followed by a second-round multiplex PCR, size selection and purification. The public reads were run again by TCRdb, first through fastp at Q25 and then through MiXCR, and only productive beta chains were kept. For every CDR3 protein sequence, its rows merge into one entry that carries the most common genes and DNA. A total of some 520,000 distinct CDR3 sequences appear in this sample, approximately 15% of them only once. The ten largest clones represent 8% to 10% of the sample. The sample taken for sequencing was blood. The receptor set was obtained from a woman in her 30s with Graves' ophthalmopathy. Donor details come from another sample of the same person, matched by shared clones.

This clonotype occurred many times. The chain combines TRBV6-1 with TRBJ2-2; 7 bases are shared with TRBD1. Germline lookup yields CDR1 MNHNS and CDR2 SASEGT. With V trimmed by 8 bases and J by 5 bases, 8 bases remained unmatched. The CDR3 length is 14 residues. The CDR3 is CASASTGETGELFF. The DNA of the CDR3 is TGTGCCAGCGCCAGTACAGGGGAGACCGGGGAGCTGTTTTTT.

Comment on this clonotype: A read error may produce the germline difference seen at one junction end. The chain uses TRBV6-1 and TRBJ1-1; maybe TRBD1 (5 bases). Germline V lookup: CDR1 MNHNS, CDR2 SASEGT. The CDR3 runs 14 residues. The CDR3 DNA reads TGTGCCAGCAGGAAGACAGTCATGAACACTGATGCTTTCTTT. Translating it yields CASRKTVMNTDAFF.

This clonotype was picked up many times. This sequence joins TRBV12-3 or TRBV12-4 and TRBJ2-7; TRBD2 aligns across 8 bases. V dropped 4 bases and J dropped 3; count of bases not matched to a gene: 5. The CDR3 contains 14 residues. CDR3 loop: CASSSPGLVYEQYF. The CDR3 bases are TGTGCCAGCAGTTCCCCGGGACTAGTCTACGAGCAGTACTTC.

This clonotype was seen many times. This chain links TRBV20-1 with TRBJ2-7; D might be TRBD1 or TRBD2, each matching 6 bases. V shed 0 bases and J shed 3 bases, with 18 bases lying between them. Germline CDR1 DFQATT, CDR2 SNEGSKA (reference sequence). The CDR3 runs 16 residues. The CDR3 coding sequence is TGCAGTGCTAGAGATCTGGGGATTAAGGGGGGCTACGAGCAGTACTTC. The encoded protein is CSARDLGIKGGYEQYF.

Only a few counts were recorded for this clonotype. The chain links TRBV29-1 to TRBJ2-7; D unresolved. Germline loops: CDR1 SQVTM, CDR2 ANQGSEA. Deletions cut 3 bases from V and 1 base from J, with 10 bases between. This CDR3 comprises 13 residues. The CDR3 sequence: CSVDVGGSYEQYF. In nucleotides, the CDR3 is TGCAGCGTTGACGTCGGCGGTTCCTACGAGCAGTACTTC.

This clonotype is a singleton in its sample. The chain combines TRBV7-8 with TRBJ1-1; D is possibly TRBD1 (6 bases). Germline lookup yields CDR1 SGHVS and CDR2 FQNEAQ. V was shortened by 1 base and J by 6 bases, with 12 bases between the two germline ends. This CDR3 comprises 14 residues. CDR3 sequence (DNA): TGTGCCAGCAGCTTAGGGTTCGCAGGGGCTGAAGCTTTCTTT. Translated, it gives CASSLGFAGAEAFF.

This clonotype was recorded at least ten times. This chain connects TRBV28 to TRBJ1-6; 7 bases are shared with TRBD1. The V gene's germline CDR1 is MDHEN and CDR2 SYDVKM. This CDR3 is built from 17 residues. V trimming: 6 bases; J trimming: 0 bases; junction bases outside the gene matches: 8. The CDR3 DNA follows: TGTGCCAGCAGCGTGGCGGGACAGAGCTCCTATAATTCACCCCTCCACTTT. Amino acids: CASSVAGQSSYNSPLHF.

This clonotype was counted ten times or more. One end of the junction varies from germline; a read error may be responsible. CDR3 loop: CATSDKGTGSEDERYF. CDR3 DNA: TGTGCCACCAGTGACAAGGGGACAGGATCCGAGGACGAGCGGTACTTC. The rearrangement joins TRBV24-1 to TRBJ2-7; 8 nucleotides agree with TRBD1. In germline, CDR1 is KGHDR, CDR2 SFDVKD. CDR3 length: 16 residues.

This clonotype was observed at least ten times. This sequence joins TRBV13 and TRBJ2-7; 7 bases match TRBD2. J lost 4 bases, V lost 5 bases, and 17 bases had no gene match. The CDR3 is 17 residues long. Germline lookup yields CDR1 PRHDT and CDR2 FYEKMQ (reference sequence). CDR3 coding DNA: TGTGCCAGCAGCACCCGGGATCGTCGGGGGGACGAGTACGAGCAGTACTTC. Protein product: CASSTRDRRGDEYEQYF.

This clonotype was seen many times. This chain uses TRBV24-1 with TRBJ2-2, with D perhaps assigned TRBD1 or TRBD2 (5 bases each). Germline CDR1 KGHDR, CDR2 SFDVKD. V was clipped by 3 bases and J by 0 bases, with 16 bases between them. The CDR3 has 18 residues. The DNA for the CDR3 is TGTGCCACCAGTGATCCTTCGGGACCCTCAACGAACACCGGGGAGCTGTTTTTT. Its translation is CATSDPSGPSTNTGELFF.

This chain joins TRBV5-1 and TRBJ1-1; D unclear. Germline CDR1 is SGHRS and CDR2 is YFSETQ. V dropped 2 bases and J dropped 1 base, with 6 bases sitting between them. This CDR3 contains 13 residues. The CDR3 loop reads CASSFVWNTEAFF. In DNA, the CDR3 is TGCGCCAGCAGCTTCGTCTGGAACACTGAAGCTTTCTTT.

This clonotype was counted at least ten times. The chain is built from TRBV11-1 and TRBJ1-1, with D uncertain. Germline V CDR1 and CDR2: SGHAT, FQDESV (reference sequence). CDR3 length: 13 residues. Trimming shortened V by 5 bases and J by 4 bases, and 11 bases separated the two germline ends. The CDR3 region is CASSAPIVTEAFF. The CDR3 DNA reads as TGTGCCAGCAGCGCCCCTATAGTCACTGAAGCTTTCTTT.

CDR3: CASSVGDRELRLGNQPQHF. Here the CDR3 DNA reads TGTGCCAGCAGTGTGGGGGACAGGGAATTGAGGCTGGGCAATCAGCCCCAGCATTTT. V gene TRBV2 combines with J gene TRBJ1-5, with 9 bases matching TRBD1. J was trimmed by 2 bases and V by 4 bases; bases with no gene match: 15. This CDR3 region has 19 residues. Germline V gene sequence: CDR1 SNHLY, CDR2 FYNNEI.

A few counts support this clonotype. V and J are TRBV20-1 and TRBJ2-5, with a weak D call TRBD1 (6 bases). This CDR3 has 15 residues. Germline CDR1 and CDR2: DFQATT and SNEGSKA (reference sequence). V gave up 6 bases and J gave up 5 bases, with 22 bases separating them. The CDR3 DNA follows: TGCAGTGCCCAGGGACATACCCCGAACTGGGAGACCCAGTACTTC. Protein product: CSAQGHTPNWETQYF.

In this sample, this clonotype turned up many times. This chain connects TRBV20-1 to TRBJ1-5; possibly TRBD1 for D (6 bases). Germline assignment: CDR1 DFQATT and CDR2 SNEGSKA (reference sequence). Trimming removed 5 bases from V and 7 bases from J, with 21 bases in between. CDR3 size: 15 residues. The CDR3 sequence is CSAQAGGGNHQPQHF. The CDR3 region has the DNA TGCAGTGCTCAGGCGGGGGGGGGCAATCACCAGCCCCAGCATTTT.

This clonotype was detected a few times. The V and J genes are TRBV9 and TRBJ2-5; D may be TRBD1 or TRBD2 (6 bases each). Germline V gene lookup returns CDR1 SGDLS and CDR2 YYNGEE. The CDR3 contains 15 residues. The V end was cut by 0 bases, the J end by 5 bases, with 14 bases between. The CDR3, as DNA: TGTGCCAGCAGCGTAGGTTCGGGGGCGGGGGAGACCCAGTACTTC. Translation gives CASSVGSGAGETQYF.